Listed below are T cell receptor beta chains from one sample, sequenced in a study of response to subunit inactivated influenza vaccine. MiXCR, applied by TCRdb to the RT-PCR reads, yields one record per CDR3 protein. The sample records around 750,000 distinct CDR3 sequences, less than 25% being singletons. The sample in question was PBMCs from blood, obtained approximately 5 days after vaccination. The receptors originated from a man in his forties or fifties who received an inactivated influenza vaccine. Each CDR3 is given with its conserved first and last residue. Each record gives: D gene, J gene, clone size, V gene, CDR3 DNA, CDR3 protein. The D gene is left open where the match is weak. Size tells how often a clone was seen (once, few, many) or the class of an expanded clone, and some rows leave it out.

d_gene: TRBD1; j_gene: TRBJ1-1; abundance: few; v_gene: TRBV5-1; CDR3nt: TGCGCCAGCAGCCAAGGACAGGGGGGACCGAACACTGAAGCTTTCTTT; CDR3aa: CASSQGQGGPNTEAFF
d_gene: NA; j_gene: TRBJ2-7; abundance: NA; v_gene: TRBV3-1; CDR3nt: TGTGCCAGCAGCCAAGTAGGGCCGAACTACGAGCAGTACTTC; CDR3aa: CASSQVGPNYEQYF
d_gene: TRBD2; j_gene: TRBJ2-1; abundance: few; v_gene: TRBV20-1; CDR3nt: TGCAGTGCCTGGGGGACTAGCGGGGGTTATGAGCAGTTCTTC; CDR3aa: CSAWGTSGGYEQFF
d_gene: NA; j_gene: TRBJ1-2; abundance: few; v_gene: TRBV20-1; CDR3nt: TGCAGTGCTAGGAGCTCCACGCTTAACTATGGCTACACCTTC; CDR3aa: CSARSSTLNYGYTF
d_gene: TRBD1; j_gene: TRBJ1-1; abundance: few; v_gene: TRBV7-9; CDR3nt: TGTGCCAGCAGCTTCGGACAGGGCCCCACTGAAGCTTTCTTT; CDR3aa: CASSFGQGPTEAFF
d_gene: NA; j_gene: TRBJ2-7; abundance: NA; v_gene: TRBV12-3/TRBV12-4; CDR3nt: TGTGCCAGCAGCCCCCTGAGGGGGGCCATCGAGCAGTACTTC; CDR3aa: CASSPLRGAIEQYF
d_gene: NA; j_gene: TRBJ2-7; abundance: NA; v_gene: TRBV29-1; CDR3nt: TGCAACCCGCTCCCCGCAGGGGTCGAGCAGTACTTC; CDR3aa: CNPLPAGVEQYF
d_gene: TRBD1; j_gene: TRBJ2-1; abundance: NA; v_gene: TRBV7-2; CDR3nt: TGTGCCAGCAGCTTAGCCAGGGGGCACTACAATGAGCAGTTCTTC; CDR3aa: CASSLARGHYNEQFF
d_gene: TRBD2; j_gene: TRBJ2-7; abundance: NA; v_gene: TRBV6-2/TRBV6-3; CDR3nt: TGTGCCAGCAGTGGGGGGGACTACGAGCAGTACTTC; CDR3aa: CASSGGDYEQYF
d_gene: NA; j_gene: TRBJ1-5; abundance: few; v_gene: TRBV6-1; CDR3nt: TGTGCCAGCAGGGTGACAAGCAATCAGCCCCAGCATTTT; CDR3aa: CASRVTSNQPQHF
d_gene: NA; j_gene: TRBJ2-1; abundance: NA; v_gene: TRBV29-1; CDR3nt: TGCAGCGTGGGCGTCTCCCAAGAGACCCAGTTCTTC; CDR3aa: CSVGVSQETQFF
d_gene: NA; j_gene: TRBJ1-1; abundance: NA; v_gene: TRBV24-1; CDR3nt: TGTGCCACCAGTGATTTGGACCCGATCGGGGCTTTCTTT; CDR3aa: CATSDLDPIGAFF
d_gene: NA; j_gene: TRBJ2-7; abundance: NA; v_gene: TRBV19; CDR3nt: TGTGCCAGTAGTATTGGAGGGACAGCCTACGAGCAGTACTTC; CDR3aa: CASSIGGTAYEQYF
d_gene: TRBD2; j_gene: TRBJ2-5; abundance: few; v_gene: TRBV5-1; CDR3nt: TGCGCCAGCAGCTTGGCCAGCGGGGAAGAGACCCAGTACTTC; CDR3aa: CASSLASGEETQYF
d_gene: NA; j_gene: TRBJ2-2; abundance: NA; v_gene: TRBV15; CDR3nt: TGTGCCACCAGCAGAGTTTACACCGGGGAGCTGTTTTTT; CDR3aa: CATSRVYTGELFF
d_gene: NA; j_gene: TRBJ2-7; abundance: NA; v_gene: TRBV20-1; CDR3nt: TGCAGTGCTAGTCCAGCCTTTACCTACGAGCAGTACTTC; CDR3aa: CSASPAFTYEQYF
d_gene: NA; j_gene: TRBJ2-2; abundance: few; v_gene: TRBV5-1; CDR3nt: TGCGCCAGCACCTTACAGGGTAACACCGGGGAGCTGTTTTTT; CDR3aa: CASTLQGNTGELFF
d_gene: NA; j_gene: TRBJ2-3; abundance: NA; v_gene: TRBV7-9; CDR3nt: TGTGCCAGCAGCGCCATATGGCCGACAGATACGCAGTATTTT; CDR3aa: CASSAIWPTDTQYF
d_gene: NA; j_gene: TRBJ2-7; abundance: few; v_gene: TRBV6-1; CDR3nt: TGTGCCAGCAGCCCCTGGGTGACAGGAACCTACGAGCAGTACTTC; CDR3aa: CASSPWVTGTYEQYF
d_gene: TRBD1; j_gene: TRBJ1-5; abundance: once; v_gene: TRBV24-1; CDR3nt: TGTGCCACCCGAGGGGGCGAGGGACAGCCCCAGCATTTT; CDR3aa: CATRGGEGQPQHF
d_gene: NA; j_gene: TRBJ1-4; abundance: NA; v_gene: TRBV7-9; CDR3nt: TGTGCCAGCAGCTTAGAGGTCCATGAAAAACTGTTTTTT; CDR3aa: CASSLEVHEKLFF
d_gene: TRBD2; j_gene: TRBJ2-1; abundance: many; v_gene: TRBV12-3/TRBV12-4; CDR3nt: TGTGCCAGCAGTTTCGGACTAGTAGGCGAGCAGTTCTTC; CDR3aa: CASSFGLVGEQFF
d_gene: NA; j_gene: TRBJ1-2; abundance: NA; v_gene: TRBV6-6; CDR3nt: TGTGCCAGCGAGACAGGCGTGGGAAGTGGCTACACCTTC; CDR3aa: CASETGVGSGYTF
d_gene: NA; j_gene: TRBJ2-5; abundance: many; v_gene: TRBV12-3/TRBV12-4; CDR3nt: TGTGCCAGCAGTGTAGGGGTGGGAGAGACCCAGTACTTC; CDR3aa: CASSVGVGETQYF
d_gene: TRBD2; j_gene: TRBJ2-1; abundance: many; v_gene: TRBV10-3; CDR3nt: TGTGCCATCACCACCTCACTAGCGGAATACAATGAGCAGTTCTTC; CDR3aa: CAITTSLAEYNEQFF